The 13 T cell receptor beta chains given below trace back to one sample, sequenced in a study of CD8+ T cells in alopecia areata. TCR sequencing used cDNA made by reverse transcription of extracted RNA. Here immunoSEQ multiplex PCR was the method, and the copy in TCRdb shows in-frame clones only, minus some. The profile shows approximately 89,000 clones, roughly 51% of them singletons. The source material was NKG2D-high CD8+ T cells sorted from blood. Receptors were obtained from a human donor with alopecia areata.

The chain employs TRBV6-6 and TRBJ2-6; D not certain. Deletions cut 6 bases from V and 6 bases from J, with 6 bases between. The CDR3 has 12 residues. Germline lookup yields CDR1 MNHNY and CDR2 SVGAGI (reference sequence). DNA of the CDR3: TGTGCCAGCAGCACAGCGGCCAACGTCCTGACTTTC. Its protein is CASSTAANVLTF.

This clone has only a few counts. This rearrangement joins TRBV4-1 to TRBJ2-7, with D unresolved. This CDR3 has 11 residues. Trimming removed 5 bases from V and 7 bases from J, with 9 bases in between. Germline CDR1 MGHRA, CDR2 YSYEKL. The chain's CDR3 is CASSSLREQYF. CDR3 coding DNA: TGCGCCAGCAGCTCCCTTCGGGAGCAGTACTTC.

The chain joins TRBV7-8 to TRBJ2-3; D gene ambiguous. Germline CDR1 and CDR2: SGHVS and FQNEAQ. The germline V and J ends were trimmed by 2 bases and 3 bases, with 6 bases remaining between them. The CDR3 contains 13 residues. The DNA for the CDR3 is TGTGCCAGCAGCTTAAGTCCGACAGATACGCAGTATTTT. This codes for CASSLSPTDTQYF.

The chain carries TRBV28 and TRBJ2-7; 11 bases are a match to TRBD2. Per germline, CDR1 MDHEN and CDR2 SYDVKM. Germline trimming cut 1 base from V and 0 bases from J; bases unmatched to any gene: 11. This CDR3 comprises 19 residues. CDR3 nucleotide sequence: TGTGCCAGCAGTTTATATATTGGGGGGACTAGCGGAATCTCCTACGAGCAGTACTTC. It specifies CASSLYIGGTSGISYEQYF.

This clone has a handful of counts. The chain is built from TRBV5-1 and TRBJ2-3; D is uncertain. This CDR3 comprises 11 residues. V was cut by 1 base and J by 3 bases, with 0 bases left in between. The germline CDR1 and CDR2 sequences are SGHRS and YFSETQ. The CDR3 region has the DNA TGCGCCAGCAGCTTGACAGATACGCAGTATTTT. Amino acids: CASSLTDTQYF.

The chain couples TRBV4-1 to TRBJ1-5; D is unresolved. CDR3 length: 13 residues. V lost 0 bases and J 5 bases, leaving 5 bases between the germline ends. The germline CDR1 and CDR2 sequences are MGHRA and YSYEKL. CDR3 residues: CASSQDSYQPQHF. As DNA, the CDR3 is TGCGCCAGCAGCCAAGACAGCTATCAGCCCCAGCATTTT.

V and J are TRBV6-5 and TRBJ2-7; D uncertain. V lost 0 bases and J 1 base, leaving 4 bases between the germline ends. CDR3 length equals 13 residues. From germline, CDR1 is MNHEY and CDR2 SVGAGI. The CDR3: CASSYSGSYEQYF. The CDR3 DNA reads TGTGCCAGCAGTTACTCGGGATCCTACGAGCAGTACTTC.

J is TRBJ2-5 and V is TRBV7-6; D remains unclear. The CDR3 loop spans 11 amino acids. Germline CDR1 SGHVS, CDR2 FNYEAQ. V was trimmed by 3 bases and J by 1 base, leaving 0 bases between them. CDR3 loop: CASSFQETQYF. DNA of the CDR3: TGTGCCAGCAGCTTCCAAGAGACCCAGTACTTC.

The V call is TRBV27, the J call TRBJ2-5; D ambiguous. The CDR3 has 11 amino acids. The germline CDR1 and CDR2 sequences are MNHEY and SMNVEV (reference sequence). V was cut by 3 bases and J by 5 bases, with 4 bases left in between. The CDR3: CASSFMETQYF. DNA for the CDR3: TGTGCCAGCAGTTTCATGGAGACCCAGTACTTC.

In this sample, this clone turned up many times. The chain has TRBV7-2 and TRBJ1-2, with a possible D match to TRBD1 (6 bases). CDR1 is SGHTA, CDR2 FQGNSA, per germline. Trimming removed 5 bases at V and 7 bases at J, with 17 bases between. The CDR3 is made up of 14 amino acids. The CDR3 loop reads CASSPRGESVGYTF. The CDR3 DNA reads as TGTGCCAGCAGCCCTAGGGGGGAATCGGTTGGCTACACCTTC. Full variable domain (outside the CDR3, taken from reference TRBV7-2 and TRBJ1-2): GAGVSQSPSNKVTEKGKDVELRCDPISGHTALYWYRQSLGQGLEFLIYFQGNSAPDKSGLPSDRFSAERTGGSVSTLTIQRTQQEDSAVYLCASSPRGESVGYTFGSGTRLTVV.

The CDR3 protein is CASSFAPRYEQYF. CDR3 in DNA: TGTGCCAGCAGTTTCGCCCCGCGATACGAGCAGTACTTC. The V call is TRBV28, the J call TRBJ2-7; D ambiguous. This CDR3 is built from 13 residues. CDR1 is MDHEN, CDR2 SYDVKM, per germline. The V end lost 3 bases, the J end lost 4 bases, and 10 bases lay between the germline ends.

The rearrangement links TRBV29-1 to TRBJ1-2; TRBD1 is a possible D gene (5 bases). CDR3 size: 11 residues. V lost 6 bases to trimming and J lost 4 bases, with 9 bases between them. Germline V gives CDR1 SQVTM, CDR2 ANQGSEA. CDR3 loop: CSVDRAYGYTF. In nucleotides, the CDR3 is TGCAGCGTAGACAGAGCCTATGGCTACACCTTC.

This clone appeared a single time. The rearrangement links TRBV27 to TRBJ1-2; 8 nucleotides align to TRBD1. Germline values: CDR1 MNHEY, CDR2 SMNVEV (reference sequence). Losses at the gene ends were 6 bases for V and 8 bases for J; bases not matched to a gene: 11. This CDR3 has 14 amino acids. The DNA of the CDR3 is TGTGCCAGCAGATTAACAGGGGGGATAGAAGGCTACACCTTC. Translating it yields CASRLTGGIEGYTF.